The 3 T cell receptor beta chains reported below all come from one sample, sequenced in a study of tissue T cells after allogeneic stem cell transplantation. Time point given: mouse harvest day 14 after allogeneic transplant. Tail vein injection delivered 10^7 T-cell-depleted bone marrow cells and 10^6 splenic CD5+ T cells. Assay used: immunoSEQ multiplex PCR; TCRdb lists only in-frame clones, some missing. The data hold over 7,500 clones, with about a third observed a single time. The specimen was skin. The receptors derive from a female BALB/c mouse given C57BL/6 T cells with graft-versus-host disease after an allogeneic hematopoietic cell transplant.

A remark on this clone: Genes and germline are mouse. The read halts 1 residue ahead of the CDR3 end, with the missing end drawn from the germline J gene. The gene calls are TRBV12-2 and TRBJ2-2; 11 bases are a match to TRBD2. J gave up 4 bases and V 0 bases, and 3 bases lay outside the gene matches. Germline V gene lookup returns CDR1 SGHLS and CDR2 HYDKME. The CDR3 length is 16 residues. The CDR3 DNA, read in part, is TGTGCCAGCTCTCTCAAGGGACTGGGGGCCACCGGGCAGCTCTAC. This gives the protein CASSLKGLGATGQLY. In full, the CDR3 reads CASSLKGLGATGQLYF.

This clone showed up just once. Gene names and germline refer to mouse. With the read ending 1 residue before the CDR3 end, the germline J gene is used to fill in that end. The chain recombines TRBV31 with TRBJ2-3; 12 bases are a match to TRBD2. V shed 0 bases, J shed 1 base, and the junction held 5 bases outside the gene matches. The CDR3 is made up of 17 amino acids. CDR1 and CDR2 from the germline V gene are GKSSPN and SITVG. CDR3 protein: CAWSLGLGGAGAETLYF. CDR3 DNA (partial): TGTGCCTGGAGTCTAGGACTGGGGGGGGCTGGTGCAGAAACGCTGTAT.

Concerning this clone: Mouse germline and gene names are used. With the read ending 1 residue before the CDR3 end, the germline J gene is used to fill in that end. The rearrangement joins TRBV5 to TRBJ1-1, with TRBD1 matching 7 bases. Looked up from germline, CDR1 is LGHNA and CDR2 is YNLKQL (reference sequence). CDR3 size: 14 residues. Germline trimming cut 5 bases from V and 4 bases from J; bases unmatched to any gene: 7. The CDR3 sequence: CASSATGWGTEVFF. CDR3 bases read: TGTGCCAGCAGCGCGACAGGGTGGGGCACAGAAGTCTTC.